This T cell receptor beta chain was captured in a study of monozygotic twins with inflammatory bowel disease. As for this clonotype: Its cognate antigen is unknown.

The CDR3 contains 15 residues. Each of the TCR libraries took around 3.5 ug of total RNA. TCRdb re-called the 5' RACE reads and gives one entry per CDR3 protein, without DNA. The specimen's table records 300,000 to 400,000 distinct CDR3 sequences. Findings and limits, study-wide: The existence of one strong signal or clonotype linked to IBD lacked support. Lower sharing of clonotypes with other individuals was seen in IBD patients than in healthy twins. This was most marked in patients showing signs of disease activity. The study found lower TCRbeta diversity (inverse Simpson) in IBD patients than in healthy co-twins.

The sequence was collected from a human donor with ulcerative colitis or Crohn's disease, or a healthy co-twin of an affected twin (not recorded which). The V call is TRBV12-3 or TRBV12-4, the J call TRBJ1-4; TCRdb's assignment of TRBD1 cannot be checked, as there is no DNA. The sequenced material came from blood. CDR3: CASSSGDRGHEKLFF.